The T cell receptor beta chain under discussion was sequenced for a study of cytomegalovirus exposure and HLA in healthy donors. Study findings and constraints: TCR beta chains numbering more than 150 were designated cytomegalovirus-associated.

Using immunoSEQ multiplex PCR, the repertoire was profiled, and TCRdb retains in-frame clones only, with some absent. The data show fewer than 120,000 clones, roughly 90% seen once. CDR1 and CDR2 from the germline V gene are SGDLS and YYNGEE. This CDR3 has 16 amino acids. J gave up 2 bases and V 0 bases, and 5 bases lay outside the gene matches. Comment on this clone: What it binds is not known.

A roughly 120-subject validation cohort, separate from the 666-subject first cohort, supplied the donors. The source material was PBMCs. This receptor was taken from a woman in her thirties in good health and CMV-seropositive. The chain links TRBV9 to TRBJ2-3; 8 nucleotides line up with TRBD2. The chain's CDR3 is CASSVDAGGNTDTQYF. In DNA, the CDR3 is TGTGCCAGCAGCGTAGATGCGGGGGGTAACACAGATACGCAGTATTTT.